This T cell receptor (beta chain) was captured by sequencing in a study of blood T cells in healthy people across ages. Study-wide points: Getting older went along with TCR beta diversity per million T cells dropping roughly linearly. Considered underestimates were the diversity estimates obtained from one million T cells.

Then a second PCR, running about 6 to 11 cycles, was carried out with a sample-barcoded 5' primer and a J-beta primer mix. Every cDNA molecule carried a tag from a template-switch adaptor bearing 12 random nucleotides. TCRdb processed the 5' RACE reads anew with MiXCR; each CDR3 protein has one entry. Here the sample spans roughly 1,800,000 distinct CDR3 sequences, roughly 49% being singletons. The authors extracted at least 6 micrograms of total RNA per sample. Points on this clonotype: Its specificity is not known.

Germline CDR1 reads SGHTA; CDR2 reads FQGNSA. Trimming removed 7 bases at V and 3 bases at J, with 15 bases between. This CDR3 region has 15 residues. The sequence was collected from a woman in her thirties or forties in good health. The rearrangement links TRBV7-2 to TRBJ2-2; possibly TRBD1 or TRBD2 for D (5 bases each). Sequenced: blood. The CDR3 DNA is TGTGCCAGCACCCAGGGCGGCGGGTACACCGGGGAGCTGTTTTTT. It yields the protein CASTQGGGYTGELFF. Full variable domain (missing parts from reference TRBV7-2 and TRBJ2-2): GAGVSQSPSNKVTEKGKDVELRCDPISGHTALYWYRQSLGQGLEFLIYFQGNSAPDKSGLPSDRFSAERTGGSVSTLTIQRTQQEDSAVYLCASTQGGGYTGELFFGEGSRLTVL.